The text below deals with one T cell receptor beta chain. Its antigen is unknown. The entry originates in a study of Graves' ophthalmopathy and Graves' hyperthyroidism. Amplified material comprised TCR beta CDR3 regions derived from RNA transcripts. In the first round, RT-PCR was carried out with HTBI primers, and a multiplex PCR formed the second round. MiXCR was run by TCRdb on the multiplex PCR reads, yielding one entry per CDR3 protein. This table holds 500,000 to 800,000 distinct CDR3 sequences, under 50% found once. Study-wide points: Most thyroid-expanded clonotypes exceeding 0.001 frequency were also found in blood.

Per the germline V gene, CDR1 is MNHNY and CDR2 is SVGAGI (reference sequence). The V end was cut by 1 base, the J end by 0 bases, with 10 bases between. The CDR3 has 16 amino acids. Sequenced: peripheral blood. This sequence joins TRBV6-6 and TRBJ1-3; D is unresolved. This TCR derives from an adult man with Graves' ophthalmopathy. The CDR3 nucleotides are TGTGCCAGCAGTTACTACCCCGTGAGCTCTGGAAACACCATATATTTT. Translation: CASSYYPVSSGNTIYF.